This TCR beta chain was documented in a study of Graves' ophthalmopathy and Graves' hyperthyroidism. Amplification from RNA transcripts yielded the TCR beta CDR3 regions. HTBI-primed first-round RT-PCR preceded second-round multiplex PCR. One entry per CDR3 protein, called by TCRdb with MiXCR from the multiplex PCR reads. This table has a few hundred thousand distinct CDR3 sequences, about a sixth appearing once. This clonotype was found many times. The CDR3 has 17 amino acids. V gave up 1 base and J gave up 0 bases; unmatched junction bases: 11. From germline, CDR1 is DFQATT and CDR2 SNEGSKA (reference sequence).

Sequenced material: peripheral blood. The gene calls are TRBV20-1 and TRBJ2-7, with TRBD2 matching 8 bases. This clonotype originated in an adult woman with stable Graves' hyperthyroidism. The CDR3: CSARGPNSGTLSYEQYF. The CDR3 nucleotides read TGCAGTGCTAGAGGCCCAAATAGCGGGACCCTCTCCTACGAGCAGTACTTC.